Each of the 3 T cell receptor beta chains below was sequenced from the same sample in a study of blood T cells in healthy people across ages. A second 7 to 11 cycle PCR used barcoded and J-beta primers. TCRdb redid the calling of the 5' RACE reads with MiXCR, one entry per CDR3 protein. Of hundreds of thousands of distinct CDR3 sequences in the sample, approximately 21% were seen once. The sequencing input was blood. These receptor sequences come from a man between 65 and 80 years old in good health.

The CDR3 sequence is CASSSGRGEDIQYF. The CDR3 DNA sequence: TGTGCCAGCAGTTCCGGCCGGGGGGAGGACATTCAGTACTTC. This rearrangement joins TRBV12-3 or TRBV12-4 to TRBJ2-4; TRBD2 aligns across 7 bases. V shed 4 bases and J 8 bases; nucleotides not matched to a gene: 8. This CDR3 has 14 amino acids.

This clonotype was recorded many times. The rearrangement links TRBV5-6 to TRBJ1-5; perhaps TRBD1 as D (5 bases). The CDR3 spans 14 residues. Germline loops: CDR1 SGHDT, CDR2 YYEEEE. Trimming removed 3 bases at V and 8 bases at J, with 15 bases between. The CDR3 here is CASSSTPSDKPQHF. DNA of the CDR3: TGTGCCAGCAGCTCGACACCTTCGGACAAGCCCCAGCATTTT.

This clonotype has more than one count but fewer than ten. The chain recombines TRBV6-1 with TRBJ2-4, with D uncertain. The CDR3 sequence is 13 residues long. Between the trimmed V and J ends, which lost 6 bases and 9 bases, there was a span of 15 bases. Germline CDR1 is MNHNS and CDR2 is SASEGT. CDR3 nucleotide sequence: TGTGCCAGCAGCGACATATACGGTAGCATTCAGTACTTC. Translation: CASSDIYGSIQYF.